The rows below give T cell receptor beta chains drawn from one sample of a study of blood T cell repertoires in COVID-19. Profiled with immunoSEQ multiplex PCR; TCRdb holds only in-frame clones, not every one. Of some 200,000 clones detected, under 90% appear once; the ten largest clones hold more than 5.5%. The sample was peripheral blood. These receptors came from an elderly man with acute or convalescent COVID-19. Both conserved end residues are part of each CDR3. The D gene is left open where the match is weak. Only some rows state a clone size, as once, few, many or a class for expanded clones.

v_gene: TRBV29-1
abundance: once
j_gene: TRBJ1-5
d_gene: .
CDR3aa: CSVALPGGPQHF
CDR3nt: TGCAGCGTTGCACTCCCCGGGGGTCCCCAGCATTTT

v_gene: TRBV15
abundance: .
j_gene: TRBJ2-7
d_gene: TRBD2
CDR3aa: CATSRVAGGPMREQYF
CDR3nt: TGTGCCACCAGCAGAGTGGCGGGAGGCCCAATGAGGGAGCAGTACTTC

v_gene: TRBV21-1
abundance: .
j_gene: TRBJ2-3
d_gene: .
CDR3aa: CASSIIFDGGSTDTQYF
CDR3nt: TGTGCCAGCAGCATCATTTTCGACGGGGGAAGCACAGATACGCAGTATTTT

v_gene: TRBV7-6
abundance: .
j_gene: TRBJ1-5
d_gene: .
CDR3aa: CASSLWALGNQPQHF
CDR3nt: TGTGCCAGCAGCTTATGGGCTTTAGGAAATCAGCCCCAGCATTTT

v_gene: TRBV12-3/TRBV12-4
abundance: .
j_gene: TRBJ2-1
d_gene: .
CDR3aa: CASSFSSVPEQFF
CDR3nt: TGTGCCAGCAGTTTTTCTAGCGTGCCCGAGCAGTTCTTC

v_gene: TRBV25-1
abundance: .
j_gene: TRBJ2-6
d_gene: .
CDR3aa: CASTSGANVLTF
CDR3nt: TGTGCCAGCACTTCTGGGGCCAACGTCCTGACTTTC

v_gene: TRBV27
abundance: .
j_gene: TRBJ2-2
d_gene: TRBD2
CDR3aa: CASTKSGRIDTGELFF
CDR3nt: TGTGCCAGCACAAAAAGCGGGAGAATCGACACCGGGGAGCTGTTTTTT

v_gene: TRBV29-1
abundance: .
j_gene: TRBJ2-7
d_gene: TRBD1
CDR3aa: CSVVSPRRGLSYEQYF
CDR3nt: TGCAGCGTTGTTTCCCCCCGCAGGGGGCTCTCCTACGAGCAGTACTTC

v_gene: TRBV7-9
abundance: .
j_gene: TRBJ1-5
d_gene: .
CDR3aa: CASSGSGEGNQPQHF
CDR3nt: TGTGCCAGCAGCGGAAGTGGGGAGGGCAATCAGCCCCAGCATTTT

v_gene: TRBV4-1
abundance: .
j_gene: TRBJ2-5
d_gene: TRBD2
CDR3aa: CASSQEGLAGEEWLETQYF
CDR3nt: TGCGCCAGCAGCCAAGAAGGACTAGCGGGAGAGGAGTGGTTGGAGACCCAGTACTTC

v_gene: TRBV5-1
abundance: .
j_gene: TRBJ2-3
d_gene: TRBD2
CDR3aa: CASSSLRTSGRSTDTQYF
CDR3nt: TGCGCCAGCAGCTCGCTACGGACTAGCGGGAGAAGCACAGATACGCAGTATTTT

v_gene: TRBV30
abundance: .
j_gene: TRBJ2-5
d_gene: TRBD2
CDR3aa: CAWSVGGVVTQYF
CDR3nt: TGTGCCTGGAGTGTGGGAGGGGTCGTGACCCAGTACTTC

v_gene: TRBV3-1/TRBV3-2
abundance: .
j_gene: TRBJ2-5
d_gene: TRBD2
CDR3aa: CASSHSGKETQYF
CDR3nt: TGTGCCAGCAGCCATAGCGGGAAAGAGACCCAGTACTTC

v_gene: TRBV3-1/TRBV3-2
abundance: .
j_gene: TRBJ1-4
d_gene: TRBD1
CDR3aa: CASSQERTGFGEKLFF
CDR3nt: TGTGCCAGCAGCCAAGAAAGGACAGGGTTTGGTGAAAAACTGTTTTTT

v_gene: TRBV18
abundance: once
j_gene: TRBJ2-1
d_gene: .
CDR3aa: CASSPPSQGNNEQFF
CDR3nt: TGTGCCAGCTCACCACCGTCACAGGGTAACAATGAGCAGTTCTTC

v_gene: TRBV27
abundance: .
j_gene: TRBJ2-5
d_gene: .
CDR3aa: CASSLTTRQSLTETQYF
CDR3nt: TGTGCCAGCAGTTTAACAACCCGACAGAGTTTGACCGAGACCCAGTACTTC

v_gene: TRBV7-2
abundance: .
j_gene: TRBJ2-3
d_gene: TRBD2
CDR3aa: CASKSGRIGDTQYF
CDR3nt: TGTGCCAGCAAAAGCGGGAGGATCGGAGATACGCAGTATTTT

v_gene: TRBV18
abundance: once
j_gene: TRBJ1-4
d_gene: TRBD1
CDR3aa: CASSSRDRNEKLFF
CDR3nt: TGTGCCAGCTCATCCCGGGACAGGAATGAAAAACTGTTTTTT

v_gene: TRBV9
abundance: .
j_gene: TRBJ2-1
d_gene: TRBD1
CDR3aa: CASSVGLPGQGRNEQFF
CDR3nt: TGTGCCAGCAGCGTAGGTCTTCCAGGACAGGGGAGAAATGAGCAGTTCTTC

v_gene: TRBV11-2
abundance: .
j_gene: TRBJ1-1
d_gene: TRBD1
CDR3aa: CASSLGTGAPFEAFF
CDR3nt: TGTGCCAGCAGCTTAGGGACAGGGGCCCCATTTGAAGCTTTCTTT

v_gene: TRBV7-9
abundance: .
j_gene: TRBJ2-5
d_gene: .
CDR3aa: CASSLSQSGGETQYF
CDR3nt: TGTGCCAGCAGCTTATCGCAGTCCGGAGGGGAGACCCAGTACTTC

v_gene: TRBV5-8
abundance: .
j_gene: TRBJ2-5
d_gene: .
CDR3aa: CASSPGLLETQYF
CDR3nt: TGTGCCAGCAGCCCGGGACTTTTGGAGACCCAGTACTTC

v_gene: TRBV28
abundance: .
j_gene: TRBJ2-7
d_gene: TRBD1
CDR3aa: CASSLTGAREQYF
CDR3nt: TGTGCCAGCAGTTTAACAGGGGCGAGGGAGCAGTACTTC

v_gene: TRBV5-8
abundance: .
j_gene: TRBJ2-1
d_gene: TRBD2
CDR3aa: CASSPPGASGTYNEQFF
CDR3nt: TGTGCCAGCAGCCCTCCGGGAGCTAGCGGGACCTACAATGAGCAGTTCTTC

v_gene: TRBV6-5
abundance: .
j_gene: TRBJ1-2
d_gene: TRBD1
CDR3aa: CASRATGKFYGYTF
CDR3nt: TGTGCCAGCAGGGCGACAGGGAAGTTTTACGGCTACACCTTC

v_gene: TRBV18
abundance: .
j_gene: TRBJ1-3
d_gene: .
CDR3aa: CASSPTADGNTIYF
CDR3nt: TGTGCCAGCTCACCCACAGCAGATGGAAACACCATATATTTT

v_gene: TRBV9
abundance: .
j_gene: TRBJ2-5
d_gene: TRBD2
CDR3aa: CASSGGDLAGVQETQYF
CDR3nt: TGTGCCAGCAGCGGAGGGGACCTAGCGGGAGTACAAGAGACCCAGTACTTC

v_gene: TRBV7-9
abundance: .
j_gene: TRBJ2-4
d_gene: .
CDR3aa: CASSQRDDGAKNIQYF
CDR3nt: TGTGCCAGCAGCCAGAGGGATGACGGAGCCAAAAACATTCAGTACTTC

v_gene: TRBV2
abundance: .
j_gene: TRBJ1-1
d_gene: TRBD1
CDR3aa: CASRRQGATTEAFF
CDR3nt: TGTGCCAGCAGACGACAGGGGGCGACGACTGAAGCTTTCTTT

v_gene: TRBV24-1
abundance: .
j_gene: TRBJ2-1
d_gene: TRBD2
CDR3aa: CATSDPWTSGRYNEQFF
CDR3nt: TGTGCCACCAGTGATCCCTGGACTAGCGGGAGGTACAATGAGCAGTTCTTC

v_gene: TRBV2
abundance: .
j_gene: TRBJ1-1
d_gene: .
CDR3aa: CASGRDNLNTEAFF
CDR3nt: TGTGCCAGTGGAAGGGACAACTTGAACACTGAAGCTTTCTTT

v_gene: TRBV6-5
abundance: .
j_gene: TRBJ2-1
d_gene: TRBD2
CDR3aa: CASKRGTSEVNEQFF
CDR3nt: TGTGCCAGCAAGAGAGGGACTAGTGAGGTCAATGAGCAGTTCTTC

v_gene: TRBV2
abundance: few
j_gene: TRBJ2-3
d_gene: TRBD1
CDR3aa: CASTPTGFSTDTQYF
CDR3nt: TGTGCCAGCACCCCGACAGGGTTCAGCACAGATACGCAGTATTTT

v_gene: TRBV19
abundance: .
j_gene: TRBJ2-1
d_gene: .
CDR3aa: CASSKGQGTVNEQFF
CDR3nt: TGTGCCAGTAGTAAGGGACAAGGGACGGTCAATGAGCAGTTCTTC

v_gene: TRBV27
abundance: .
j_gene: TRBJ2-7
d_gene: TRBD2
CDR3aa: CASSTRTRPTYEQYF
CDR3nt: TGTGCCAGCAGTACTCGGACTAGACCAACCTACGAGCAGTACTTC

v_gene: TRBV7-9
abundance: .
j_gene: TRBJ2-3
d_gene: TRBD1
CDR3aa: CASSSGTAFSTDTQYF
CDR3nt: TGTGCCAGCAGCTCCGGGACAGCCTTTAGCACAGATACGCAGTATTTT

v_gene: TRBV6-1
abundance: .
j_gene: TRBJ1-5
d_gene: .
CDR3aa: CASSEGATYSNQPQHF
CDR3nt: TGTGCCAGCAGTGAAGGCGCCACTTATAGCAATCAGCCCCAGCATTTT

v_gene: TRBV7-8
abundance: .
j_gene: TRBJ2-3
d_gene: .
CDR3aa: CASSLEQKTGTDTQYF
CDR3nt: TGTGCCAGCAGCTTAGAACAGAAGACGGGGACAGATACGCAGTATTTT

v_gene: TRBV18
abundance: .
j_gene: TRBJ1-6
d_gene: TRBD1
CDR3aa: CASSRDSYNSPLHF
CDR3nt: TGTGCCAGCTCAAGGGACAGCTATAATTCACCCCTCCACTTT

v_gene: TRBV19
abundance: .
j_gene: TRBJ1-6
d_gene: .
CDR3aa: CASNNRVSPLHF
CDR3nt: TGTGCCAGTAACAACAGGGTCTCACCCCTCCACTTT

v_gene: TRBV7-7
abundance: .
j_gene: TRBJ2-5
d_gene: TRBD2
CDR3aa: CASSSSAGAHETQYF
CDR3nt: TGTGCTAGCAGCTCATCCGCGGGAGCCCATGAGACCCAGTACTTC

v_gene: TRBV4-1
abundance: .
j_gene: TRBJ1-3
d_gene: .
CDR3aa: CASSQGIFSGNTIYF
CDR3nt: TGCGCCAGCAGCCAAGGTATATTCTCTGGAAACACCATATATTTT

v_gene: TRBV9
abundance: .
j_gene: TRBJ2-2
d_gene: .
CDR3aa: CASSRRPLGLSWELFF
CDR3nt: TGTGCCAGCAGTCGCCGACCCCTGGGCCTCTCCTGGGAGCTGTTTTTT

v_gene: TRBV18
abundance: .
j_gene: TRBJ1-1
d_gene: .
CDR3aa: CASRGIVNTEAFF
CDR3nt: TGTGCCAGCCGGGGAATAGTGAACACTGAAGCTTTCTTT